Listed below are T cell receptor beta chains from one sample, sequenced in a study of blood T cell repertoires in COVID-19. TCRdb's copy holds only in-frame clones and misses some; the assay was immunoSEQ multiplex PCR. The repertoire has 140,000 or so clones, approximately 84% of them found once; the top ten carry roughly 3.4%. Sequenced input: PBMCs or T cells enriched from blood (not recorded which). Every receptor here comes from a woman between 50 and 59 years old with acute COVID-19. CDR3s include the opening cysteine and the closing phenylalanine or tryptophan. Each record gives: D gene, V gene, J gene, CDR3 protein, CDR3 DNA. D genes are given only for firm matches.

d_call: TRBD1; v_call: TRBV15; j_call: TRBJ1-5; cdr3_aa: CATSRDRARNQPQHF; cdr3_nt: TGTGCCACCAGCAGGGACAGGGCTCGCAATCAGCCCCAGCATTTT
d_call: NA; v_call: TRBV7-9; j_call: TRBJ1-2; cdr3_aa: CASSLADLDRSPF; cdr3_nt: TGTGCCAGCAGCTTAGCGGACCTCGACAGGTCCCCCTTC
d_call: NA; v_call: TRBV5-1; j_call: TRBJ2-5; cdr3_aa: CASSLGPGQGEETQYF; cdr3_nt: TGCGCCAGCAGCTTGGGGCCTGGGCAGGGTGAAGAGACCCAGTACTTC
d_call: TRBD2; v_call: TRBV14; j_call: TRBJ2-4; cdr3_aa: CASSQDRGGSGKQNIQYF; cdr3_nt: TGTGCCAGCAGCCAAGACCGCGGTGGTAGCGGGAAACAAAACATTCAGTACTTC
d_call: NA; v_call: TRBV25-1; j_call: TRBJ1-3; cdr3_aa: CASSEWTASGNTIYF; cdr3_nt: TGTGCCAGCAGTGAATGGACAGCCTCTGGAAACACCATATATTTT
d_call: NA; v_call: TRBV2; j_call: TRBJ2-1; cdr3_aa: CASRGGSRTGYNEQFF; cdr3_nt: TGTGCCAGCAGAGGGGGGTCCCGGACAGGATACAATGAGCAGTTCTTC
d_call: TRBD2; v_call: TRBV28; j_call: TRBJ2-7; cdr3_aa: CASSLASGRGEQYF; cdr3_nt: TGTGCCAGCAGTTTGGCTAGCGGGCGAGGCGAGCAGTACTTC
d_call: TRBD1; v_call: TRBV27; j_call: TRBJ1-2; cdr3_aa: CASSQGQGSGYTF; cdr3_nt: TGTGCCAGCAGTCAGGGACAGGGGAGTGGCTACACCTTC
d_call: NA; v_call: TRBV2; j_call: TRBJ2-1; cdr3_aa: CASSLVAVNEQFF; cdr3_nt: TGTGCCAGCAGTCTGGTAGCGGTCAATGAGCAGTTCTTC
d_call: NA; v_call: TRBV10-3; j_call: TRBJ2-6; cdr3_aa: CAISAGATGANVLTF; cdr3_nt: TGTGCCATCAGCGCAGGGGCCACTGGGGCCAACGTCCTGACTTTC
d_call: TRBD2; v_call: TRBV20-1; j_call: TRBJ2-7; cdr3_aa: CSASVAGGAYEQYF; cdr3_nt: TGCAGTGCTAGTGTAGCGGGAGGCGCCTACGAGCAGTACTTC
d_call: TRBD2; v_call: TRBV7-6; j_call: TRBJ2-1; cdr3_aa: CASSSSSGRATDEQFF; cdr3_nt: TGTGCCAGCAGCTCCAGTAGCGGGAGGGCCACTGATGAGCAGTTCTTC
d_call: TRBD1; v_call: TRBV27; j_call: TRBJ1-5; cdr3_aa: CASSSGQGFGGNQPQHF; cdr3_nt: TGTGCCAGCAGTTCGGGACAGGGGTTCGGTGGCAATCAGCCCCAGCATTTT
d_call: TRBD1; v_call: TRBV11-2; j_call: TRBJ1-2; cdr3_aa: CASSSQSGTANYGYTF; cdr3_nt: TGTGCCAGCAGCTCACAAAGTGGGACAGCTAACTATGGCTACACCTTC